A single sample is the source of the 5 T cell receptor beta chains below, sequenced in a study of T cell repertoires in cytomegalovirus infection. TCRdb passed the reads through MiXCR, listing each CDR3 protein once. The repertoire has 290,000 or so distinct CDR3 sequences, about 9.1% of them found once; the top ten carry around 2.5%. The sample taken for sequencing was PBMCs. The receptors derive from a human donor in good health (CMV status not recorded). Some clones in this sample may be carry-over from other donors' samples.

Ten or more counts support this clonotype. The chain joins TRBV12-3 or TRBV12-4 to TRBJ2-3; a possible D gene is TRBD2 (5 bases). The CDR3 spans 15 residues. Trimming removed 7 bases at V and 6 bases at J, with 20 bases between. CDR3 loop: CASTPTDSGWDTQYF. For the CDR3, the DNA is TGTGCCAGCACCCCGACCGATTCGGGGTGGGATACGCAGTATTTT.

At least ten counts were recorded for this clonotype. The rearrangement links TRBV20-1 to TRBJ2-4; TRBD2 aligns across 16 bases. V was clipped by 6 bases and J by 1 base; unmatched bases: 9. The CDR3 spans 18 residues. CDR1 is DFQATT, CDR2 SNEGSKA, per germline (reference sequence). CDR3 protein: CSAAGLAGGPRAKNIQYF. The CDR3 DNA reads as TGCAGTGCGGCGGGACTAGCGGGGGGGCCCAGGGCCAAAAACATTCAGTACTTC.

This clonotype was seen a few times. The CDR3 reads CSARDIAGSYQPQHF. The CDR3 DNA reads as TGCAGTGCTAGAGATATTGCGGGGAGTTATCAGCCCCAGCATTTT. V is TRBV20-1 and J is TRBJ1-5; no definite D call. The CDR3 has 15 amino acids. Trimming took 0 bases from V and 5 from J, leaving 14 bases between them. Germline V gene sequence: CDR1 DFQATT, CDR2 SNEGSKA (reference sequence).

This clonotype was observed a few times. The V gene is TRBV12-3 or TRBV12-4, the J gene TRBJ1-2, with TRBD1 matching over 7 bases. J was trimmed by 4 bases and V by 6 bases; bases with no gene match: 5. The CDR3 has 13 amino acids. The CDR3 sequence: CASRLGQFYGYTF. CDR3 DNA sequence: TGTGCCAGCAGACTGGGACAGTTCTATGGCTACACCTTC.

Ten or more counts support this clonotype. The rearrangement links TRBV20-1 to TRBJ2-7, with D perhaps matching TRBD1 or TRBD2 (5 bases each). The CDR3 contains 13 residues. Per the germline V gene, CDR1 is DFQATT and CDR2 is SNEGSKA (reference sequence). CDR3 coding DNA: TGCTCCTGGGGCGCGGGCAGAACCTACGAGCAGTACGTC. Its translation: CSWGAGRTYEQYV.